This T cell receptor beta chain was recorded in a study of neurological immune-mediated disorders. Study results and caveats: Private repertoires in all groups were suggested, as expanded clones shared no CDR3 amino acid sequences across subjects. The most TCR clonal expansion was seen in HTLV-1-associated myelopathy, and the least was seen in multiple sclerosis, which fell below healthy controls.

As for the cDNA, it was generated by 5'RACE with 10-nucleotide random UMIs. TCRdb passed the 5' RACE reads through MiXCR, listing each CDR3 protein once. The sample includes around 67,000 distinct CDR3 sequences, around 5.2% of them seen just once. Trimming removed 0 bases at V and 4 bases at J, with 10 bases between. In germline, CDR1 is SGHTA, CDR2 FQGTGA. The CDR3 has 15 amino acids. In its sample, this clonotype was seen many times. Its antigen is not known. The chain uses TRBV7-3 and TRBJ1-3; TRBD1 is a possible D gene (5 bases). What was sequenced was PBMCs. The clonotype originates from a man aged 18 to 30 with multiple sclerosis. The CDR3 reads CASSLTGTGGNTIYF. The DNA for the CDR3 is TGTGCCAGCAGCTTAACGGGGACCGGAGGAAACACCATATATTTT.